This record covers a single TCR beta chain. The table lists this clonotype with a few counts. This clone's antigen is unknown. The record has no base qualities; no much larger clone is one base away. At the junction V is shortened by 4 bases and J by 1 base, with 11 bases in between. There are 15 amino acids in the CDR3, from cysteine to phenylalanine inclusive. Only the CDR3 part of the read is kept: 45 bases, read in frame from the first base. To prepare the library, PCR was applied. The sequencer was an Illumina HiSeq 2500. To normalize quantification of the TCRbeta repertoire, the TCR libraries were built with molecular barcoding that relied on unique molecular identifiers. TCRdb trimmed public reads at Q25 via fastp, called clones via MiXCR and kept in-frame beta chains. Entries that share a CDR3 protein sequence are merged under the most common genes and DNA. The table for this sample lists about 250,000 distinct CDR3 sequences; 20% to 30% of them were counted only once. 4% to 5.5% of the sample is held by the ten biggest clonotypes.

This sample is part of a study of T-cell reconstitution after alpha-beta-depleted transplantation in children (dated by TCRdb to about 2016). In the study overall: T-cell immune reconstitution after TCRalphabeta/CD19-depleted allogeneic hematopoietic cell transplantation in children was quantitatively tracked in the study by means of TCR repertoire profiling.

Paper-wide results and their limitations: In some patients, the high TCRbeta diversity seen at day 60 was put down to recipient T cells and intrathymic progenitors that had survived conditioning. Hyperexpanded clone frequencies declined over subsequent months; after one year, T-cell counts and TCRbeta diversity were mostly attributed to newly produced T cells. About two months after transplant, the apparently early recovery of alphabetaT-cell counts reportedly depended on just several hundred clones that had expanded rapidly and came from non-depleted graft cells.

Sample treatment or condition, as interpreted from the label and publication: allogeneic hematopoietic cell transplantation with graft depleted of TCRalphabeta T cells and CD19 B cells. The children who served as transplant recipients had been given grafts of TCRalphabeta/CD19-depleted allogeneic hematopoietic cells. This specimen consisted of PBMCs, mostly from graft donor cells, obtained 360 days after TCRalphabeta/CD19-depleted stem cell transplant. This chain joins TRBV12-3 or TRBV12-4 to TRBJ1-5; matching of 5 bases hints at TRBD1 as the D gene. The clonotype originates from a female patient between 2 and 10 years old who had a stem cell transplant for congenital amegakaryocytic thrombocytopenia, so the T cells may come from the graft donor. In nucleotides, the sequence is TGTGCCAGCAGTTGGAACCGGGACAGCAATCAGCCCCAGCATTTT. This gives the protein CASSWNRDSNQPQHF.